The 8 T cell receptor beta chains below were found in one sample sequenced in a study of blood T cell repertoires in COVID-19. TCRdb's copy holds only in-frame clones and misses some; the assay was immunoSEQ multiplex PCR. The table includes about 69,000 clones, about 85% detected once. The sample taken for sequencing was peripheral blood. The receptors derive from a man aged 80 or over with acute or convalescent COVID-19.

This rearrangement joins TRBV10-3 to TRBJ1-2; 7 bases line up with TRBD1. CDR3 length: 13 amino acids. CDR1 is ENHRY, CDR2 SYGVKD, per germline. The junction had 12 bases not matched to a gene; V was cut back by 11 bases and J by 6 bases. CDR3 protein: CASRRDSSDGYTF. CDR3 nucleotides: TGTGCCTCAAGACGGGACAGTAGTGATGGCTACACCTTC.

The chain couples TRBV6-1 to TRBJ2-5; 11 nucleotides agree with TRBD2. With 4 bases clipped from V and 1 base from J, the junction kept 17 bases outside the gene matches. Germline lookup yields CDR1 MNHNS and CDR2 SASEGT. CDR3 length equals 20 residues. The CDR3 sequence is CASSALSNLLAGGLQETQYF. The CDR3, as DNA: TGTGCCAGCAGTGCCCTCTCCAATCTGCTAGCGGGAGGCCTCCAAGAGACCCAGTACTTC.

This clone was counted only a few times. The chain has TRBV19 and TRBJ2-2; weak D call: TRBD1 (5 bases). The ends were cut back, 1 base at V and 6 bases at J, with 12 bases in the middle. This CDR3 is 15 amino acids long. Germline CDR1 reads LNHDA; CDR2 reads SQIVND (reference sequence). The CDR3 region has the DNA TGTGCCAGTAGTATAGCCCAGGGTAGGGCCGGGGAGCTGTTTTTT. As protein: CASSIAQGRAGELFF.

V and J are TRBV30 and TRBJ2-7; a possible D gene is TRBD1 (5 bases). V dropped 0 bases and J dropped 1 base, with 13 bases sitting between them. The CDR3 runs 15 residues. Germline CDR1 GTSNPN, CDR2 SVGIG (reference sequence). CDR3 nucleotides: TGTGCCTGGAGTGTAGGGGTGGGGCGGTCCTACGAGCAGTACTTC. Translated: CAWSVGVGRSYEQYF.

This rearrangement joins TRBV24-1 to TRBJ2-2, with a weak D call TRBD1 (6 bases). CDR3 length: 15 residues. Trimming took off 9 bases at V and 4 bases at J, with 17 bases between the two ends. Germline assignment: CDR1 KGHDR and CDR2 SFDVKD. CDR3 nucleotides: TGTGCCACCGCGGACAGACAGAGTTCCACCGGGGAGCTGTTTTTT. Translated, it gives CATADRQSSTGELFF.

V usage is TRBV2 and J usage is TRBJ1-4, with D possibly matching TRBD1 (5 bases). Trimming removed 0 bases from V and 8 bases from J, with 19 bases in between. The CDR3 covers 17 residues. Germline CDR1 is SNHLY and CDR2 is FYNNEI. The CDR3 DNA reads as TGTGCCAGCAGTGAAGCCCAACCGACAGCAACGTGGGAAAAACTGTTTTTT. Encoded protein: CASSEAQPTATWEKLFF.

V and J are TRBV6-6 and TRBJ1-2; D gene ambiguous. The CDR3 contains 15 residues. Per the germline V gene, CDR1 is MNHNY and CDR2 is SVGAGI (reference sequence). V was pared by 0 bases and J by 2 bases, with 10 bases between. The CDR3 loop is CASSYSRGYNYGYTF. The CDR3 DNA reads as TGTGCCAGCAGTTACTCGAGAGGTTACAACTATGGCTACACCTTC.

V gene TRBV7-2 combines with J gene TRBJ1-5; maybe TRBD1 (5 bases). CDR3 length equals 16 residues. CDR1 and CDR2 (germline): SGHTA, FQGNSA. Trimming removed 5 bases from V and 4 bases from J, with 18 bases in between. CDR3 residues: CASSPIGGGLNQPQHF. The CDR3 bases are TGTGCCAGCAGCCCCATTGGGGGGGGATTAAATCAGCCCCAGCATTTT.